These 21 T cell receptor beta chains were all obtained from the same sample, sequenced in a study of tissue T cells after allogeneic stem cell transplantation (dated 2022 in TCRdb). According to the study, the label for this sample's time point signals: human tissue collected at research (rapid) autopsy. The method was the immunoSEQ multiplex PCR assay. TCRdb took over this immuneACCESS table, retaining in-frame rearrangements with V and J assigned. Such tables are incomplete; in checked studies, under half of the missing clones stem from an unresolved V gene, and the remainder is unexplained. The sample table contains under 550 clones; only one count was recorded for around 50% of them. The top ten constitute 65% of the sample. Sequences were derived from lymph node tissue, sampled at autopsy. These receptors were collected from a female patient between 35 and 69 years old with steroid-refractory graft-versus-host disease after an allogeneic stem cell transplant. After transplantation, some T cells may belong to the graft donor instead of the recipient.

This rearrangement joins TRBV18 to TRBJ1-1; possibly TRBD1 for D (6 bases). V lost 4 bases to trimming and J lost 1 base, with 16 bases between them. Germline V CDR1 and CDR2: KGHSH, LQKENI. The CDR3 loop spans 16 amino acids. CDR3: CASSRIPDSGNTEAFF. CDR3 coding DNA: TGTGCCAGCTCACGAATACCGGACAGCGGGAACACTGAAGCTTTCTTT.

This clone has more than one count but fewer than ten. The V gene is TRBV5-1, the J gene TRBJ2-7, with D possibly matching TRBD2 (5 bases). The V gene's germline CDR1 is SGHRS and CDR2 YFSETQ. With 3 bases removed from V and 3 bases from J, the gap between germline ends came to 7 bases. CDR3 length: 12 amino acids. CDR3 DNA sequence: TGCGCCAGCAGCTCCCGGGGCTACGAGCAGTACTTC. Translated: CASSSRGYEQYF.

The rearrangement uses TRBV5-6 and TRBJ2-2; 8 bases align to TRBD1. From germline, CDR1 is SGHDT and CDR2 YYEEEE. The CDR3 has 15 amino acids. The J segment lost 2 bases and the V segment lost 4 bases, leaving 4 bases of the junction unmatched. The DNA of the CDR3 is TGTGCCAGCAGCCCGGGACAGGATAACACCGGGGAGCTGTTTTTT. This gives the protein CASSPGQDNTGELFF.

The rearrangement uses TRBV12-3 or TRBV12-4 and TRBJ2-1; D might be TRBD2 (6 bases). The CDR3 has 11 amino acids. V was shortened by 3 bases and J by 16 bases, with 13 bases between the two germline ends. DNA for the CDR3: TGTGCCAGCAGTTTTAGCGGATCGGGCTTCTTC. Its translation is CASSFSGSGFF.

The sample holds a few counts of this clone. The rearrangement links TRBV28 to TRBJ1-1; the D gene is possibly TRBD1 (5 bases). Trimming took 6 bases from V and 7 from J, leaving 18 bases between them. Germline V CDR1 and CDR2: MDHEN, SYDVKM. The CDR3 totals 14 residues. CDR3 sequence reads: CASSTKLRGGEAFF. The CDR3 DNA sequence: TGTGCCAGCAGCACGAAACTAAGGGGCGGTGAAGCTTTCTTT.

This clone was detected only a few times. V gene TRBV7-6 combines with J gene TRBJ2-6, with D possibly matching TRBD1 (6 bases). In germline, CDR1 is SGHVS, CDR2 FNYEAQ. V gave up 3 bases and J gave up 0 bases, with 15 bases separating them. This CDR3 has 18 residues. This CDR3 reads CASSFWLGGYSGANVLTF. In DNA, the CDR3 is TGTGCCAGCAGCTTCTGGCTAGGGGGATACTCTGGGGCCAACGTCCTGACTTTC. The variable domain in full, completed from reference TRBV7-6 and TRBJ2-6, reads GAGVSQSPRYKVTKRGQDVALRCDPISGHVSLYWYRQALGQGPEFLTYFNYEAQQDKSGLPNDRFSAERPEGSISTLTIQRTEQRDSAMYRCASSFWLGGYSGANVLTFGAGSRLTVL.

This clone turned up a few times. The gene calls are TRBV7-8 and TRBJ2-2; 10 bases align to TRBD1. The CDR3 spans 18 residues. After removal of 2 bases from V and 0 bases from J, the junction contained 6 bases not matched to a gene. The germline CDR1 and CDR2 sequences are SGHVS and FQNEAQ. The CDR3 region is CASSLPGTGASNTGELFF. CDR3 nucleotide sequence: TGTGCCAGCAGCTTACCCGGGACAGGGGCCTCGAACACCGGGGAGCTGTTTTTT.

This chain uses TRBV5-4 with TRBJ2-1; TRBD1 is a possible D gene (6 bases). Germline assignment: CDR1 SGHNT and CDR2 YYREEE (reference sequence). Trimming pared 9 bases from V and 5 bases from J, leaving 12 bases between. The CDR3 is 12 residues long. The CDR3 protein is CATTGFDNEQFF. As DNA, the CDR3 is TGTGCCACCACAGGGTTCGACAATGAGCAGTTCTTC.

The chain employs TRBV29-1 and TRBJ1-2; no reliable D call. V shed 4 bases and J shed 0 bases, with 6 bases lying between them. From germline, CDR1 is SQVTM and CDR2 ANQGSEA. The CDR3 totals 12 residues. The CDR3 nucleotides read TGCAGCGTTGTGGGGACTAACTATGGCTACACCTTC. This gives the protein CSVVGTNYGYTF. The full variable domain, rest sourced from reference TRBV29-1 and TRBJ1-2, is SAVISQKPSRDICQRGTSLTIQCQVDSQVTMMFWYRQQPGQSLTLIATANQGSEATYESGFVIDKFPISRPNLTFSTLTVSNMSPEDSSIYLCSVVGTNYGYTFGSGTRLTVV.

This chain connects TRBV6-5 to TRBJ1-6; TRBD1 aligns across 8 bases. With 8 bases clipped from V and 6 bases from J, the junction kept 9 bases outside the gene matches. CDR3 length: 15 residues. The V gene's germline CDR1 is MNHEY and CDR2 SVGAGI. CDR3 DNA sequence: TGTGCCAGCCAACAGGGGGGTGCTTTTAATTCACCCCTCCACTTT. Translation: CASQQGGAFNSPLHF.

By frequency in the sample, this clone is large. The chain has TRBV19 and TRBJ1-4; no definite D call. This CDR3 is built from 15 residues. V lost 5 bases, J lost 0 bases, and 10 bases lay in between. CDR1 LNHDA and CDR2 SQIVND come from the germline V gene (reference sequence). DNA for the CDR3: TGTGCCAGTAGTCGGCTTTCTTCAACTAATGAAAAACTGTTTTTT. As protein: CASSRLSSTNEKLFF.

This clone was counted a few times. The CDR3 coding sequence is TGTGCCAGCAGCCGGGACAGCCGCGATACGCAGTATTTT. Translating gives CASSRDSRDTQYF. The genes are TRBV6-5 and TRBJ2-3; 7 bases fit TRBD1. This CDR3 is built from 13 residues. Unmatched junction bases numbered 6, after V lost 6 bases and J lost 6 bases. Germline V lookup: CDR1 MNHEY, CDR2 SVGAGI.

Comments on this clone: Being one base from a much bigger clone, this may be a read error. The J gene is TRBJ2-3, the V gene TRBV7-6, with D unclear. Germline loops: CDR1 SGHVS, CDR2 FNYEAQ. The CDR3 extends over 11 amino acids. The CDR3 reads CASSLTDMQYF. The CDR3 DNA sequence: TGTGCCAGCAGCTTAACAGATATGCAGTATTTT.

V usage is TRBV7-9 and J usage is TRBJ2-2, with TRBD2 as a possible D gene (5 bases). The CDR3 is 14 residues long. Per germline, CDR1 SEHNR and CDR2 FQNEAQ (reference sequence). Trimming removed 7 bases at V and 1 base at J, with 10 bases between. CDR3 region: CASTSRGNTGELFF. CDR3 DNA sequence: TGTGCCAGCACATCCCGGGGGAACACCGGGGAGCTGTTTTTT. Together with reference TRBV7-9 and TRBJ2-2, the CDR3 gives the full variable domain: DTGVSQNPRHKITKRGQNVTFRCDPISEHNRLYWYRQTLGQGPEFLTYFQNEAQLEKSRLLSDRFSAERPKGSFSTLEIQRTEQGDSAMYLCASTSRGNTGELFFGEGSRLTVL.

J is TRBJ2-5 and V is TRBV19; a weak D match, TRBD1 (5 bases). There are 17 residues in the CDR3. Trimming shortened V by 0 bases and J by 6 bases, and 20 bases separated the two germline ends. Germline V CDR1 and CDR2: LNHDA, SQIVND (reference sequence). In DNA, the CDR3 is TGTGCCAGTAGTATAGATTTTCCAGGGCCATATTTGAAGACCCAGTACTTC. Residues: CASSIDFPGPYLKTQYF.

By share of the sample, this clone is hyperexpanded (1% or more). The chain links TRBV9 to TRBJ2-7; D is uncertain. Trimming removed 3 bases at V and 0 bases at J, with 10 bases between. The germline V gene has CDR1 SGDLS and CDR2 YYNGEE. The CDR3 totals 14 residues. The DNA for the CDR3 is TGTGCCAGCAGCGCCGGCGGAAGCTCCTACGAGCAGTACTTC. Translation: CASSAGGSSYEQYF.

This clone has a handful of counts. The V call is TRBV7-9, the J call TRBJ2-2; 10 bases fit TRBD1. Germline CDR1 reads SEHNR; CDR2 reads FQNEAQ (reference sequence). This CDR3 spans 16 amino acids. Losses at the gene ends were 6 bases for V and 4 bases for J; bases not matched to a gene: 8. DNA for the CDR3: TGTGCCAGCAGGTTTACCGGGACAGGGGCCACCGGGGAGCTGTTTTTT. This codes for CASRFTGTGATGELFF. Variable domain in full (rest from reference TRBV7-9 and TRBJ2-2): DTGVSQNPRHKITKRGQNVTFRCDPISEHNRLYWYRQTLGQGPEFLTYFQNEAQLEKSRLLSDRFSAERPKGSFSTLEIQRTEQGDSAMYLCASRFTGTGATGELFFGEGSRLTVL.

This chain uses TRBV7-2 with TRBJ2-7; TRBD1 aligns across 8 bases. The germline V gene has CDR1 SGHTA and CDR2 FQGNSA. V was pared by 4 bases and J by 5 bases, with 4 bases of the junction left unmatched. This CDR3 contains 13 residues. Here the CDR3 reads CASSSRGLDEQYF. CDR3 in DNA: TGTGCCAGCAGCTCCAGGGGGCTCGACGAGCAGTACTTC.

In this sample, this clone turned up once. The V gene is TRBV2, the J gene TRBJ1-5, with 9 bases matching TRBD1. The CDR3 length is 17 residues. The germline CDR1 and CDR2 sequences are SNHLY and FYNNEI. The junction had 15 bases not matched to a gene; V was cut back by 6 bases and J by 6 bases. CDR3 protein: CASSLGQGHGSGQPQHF. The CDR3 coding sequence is TGTGCCAGCAGCCTGGGACAGGGTCATGGTTCGGGTCAGCCCCAGCATTTT.

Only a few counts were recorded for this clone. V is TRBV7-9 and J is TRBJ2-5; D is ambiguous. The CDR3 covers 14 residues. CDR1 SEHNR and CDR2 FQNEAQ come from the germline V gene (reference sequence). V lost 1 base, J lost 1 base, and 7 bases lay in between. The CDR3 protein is CASSLGQFQETQYF. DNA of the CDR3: TGTGCCAGCAGCTTAGGACAATTCCAAGAGACCCAGTACTTC.

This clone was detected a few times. The CDR3 DNA reads as TGTGCCAGCAGCTCGGGACAGGTGGGAAAACTGTTTTTT. Translated, it gives CASSSGQVGKLFF. The rearrangement joins TRBV7-6 to TRBJ1-4, with 8 positions matching TRBD1. This CDR3 spans 13 amino acids. Germline CDR1 SGHVS, CDR2 FNYEAQ. Trimming took 4 bases from V and 10 from J; bases not matched to a gene: 5.